The T cell receptor (beta chain) under discussion was sequenced for a study of T cell clonality in common variable immunodeficiency. General observations from the study: Reportedly, TCR beta sequences from common variable immunodeficiency showed fewer deletions and N-nucleotide insertions.

Germline V gene lookup returns CDR1 SGHTA and CDR2 FQGNSA. With 0 bases clipped from V and 5 bases from J, the junction kept 4 bases outside the gene matches. This CDR3 contains 15 residues. Notes on this clone: What it binds is unknown. The CDR3 end falls 3 residues outside the read, so it is completed with the germline J gene.

The table came from immunoSEQ multiplex PCR; TCRdb's copy has only in-frame clones and leaves some out. The sample features fewer than 8,500 clones, with 3.5% to 4.5% in its top ten. The receptor was derived from a human donor with common variable immunodeficiency. Sequenced input: peripheral blood mononuclear cells. This chain links TRBV7-2 with TRBJ2-7; 10 bases map to TRBD1. CDR3 region: CASSLAWTGGDEQYF. CDR3 DNA, as far as it was read: TGTGCCAGCAGCTTAGCTTGGACAGGGGGGGACGAG.